Listed below are T cell receptor beta chains from one sample, sequenced in a study of T cells in Graves' hyperthyroidism and ophthalmopathy. TCRdb reprocessed the multiplex PCR reads via MiXCR and lists one record per CDR3 protein. The sample includes about 480,000 distinct CDR3 sequences, approximately 22% of them seen just once. Input material: blood. The source of these receptors is a woman between 70 and 85 years old with Graves' ophthalmopathy. CDR3s include the opening cysteine and the closing phenylalanine or tryptophan. A D gene is named only where the DNA matches it firmly. Clone size is shown for a subset of rows, as once, few, many or a class of expanded clone.

NA,few,TRBV6-1,TRBJ1-1,TGTGCCAGCAGTTCCACAGGGTATGCGAACACTGAAGCTTTCTTT,CASSSTGYANTEAFF
NA,NA,TRBV20-1,TRBJ2-5,TGCAGTGCTTTGGACCGGGCCCAAGAGACCCAGTACTTC,CSALDRAQETQYF
NA,many,TRBV7-2,TRBJ2-2,TGTGCCAGCAGCCCCGTGCGCGGACGGAACACCGGGGAGCTGTTTTTT,CASSPVRGRNTGELFF
NA,few,TRBV30,TRBJ1-5,TGTGCCTGGAGTCGGCAGGGCAATCAGCCCCAGCATTTT,CAWSRQGNQPQHF
TRBD1,NA,TRBV30,TRBJ1-2,TGTGCCCTAATTGGGACAGGGGGCGCCTATGGCTACACCTTC,CALIGTGGAYGYTF
NA,NA,TRBV20-1,TRBJ2-7,TGCAGTGCTAGAGATGCGACTTTGACCTACGAGCAGTACTTC,CSARDATLTYEQYF
TRBD1,once,TRBV10-3,TRBJ2-3,TGTGCCATCAGTTACAGGGGGAGGTCTAGTGGCACAGATACGCAGTATTTT,CAISYRGRSSGTDTQYF
TRBD1,few,TRBV12-5,TRBJ2-3,TGTGCTAGTGGTTTCGGGACAGGGGCCTTCACAGATACGCAGTATTTT,CASGFGTGAFTDTQYF
TRBD2,few,TRBV28,TRBJ2-7,TGTGCCAGCAGGGATCATAAGGGACTAGCGTTGTACGAGCAGTACTTC,CASRDHKGLALYEQYF
NA,few,TRBV5-1,TRBJ1-2,TGCGCCAGCAGCCTTACGGACAAGAACTATGGCTACACCTTC,CASSLTDKNYGYTF
NA,few,TRBV19,TRBJ2-3,TGTGCCAGTAGTGGGACCTCCCTAGATACGCAGTATTTT,CASSGTSLDTQYF
NA,NA,TRBV30,TRBJ2-3,TGTGCCTGGAGAGTCGTAGGCGCAGATACGCAGTATTTT,CAWRVVGADTQYF
NA,NA,TRBV12-5,TRBJ2-2,TGTGCTAGTGGTTTGGCAGTCCAAATAGTGGGCACCGGGGAGCTGTTTTTT,CASGLAVQIVGTGELFF
TRBD1,NA,TRBV18,TRBJ2-7,TGTGCCAGCTCACCAGCAGGGGGTACCACCTACGAGCAGTACTTC,CASSPAGGTTYEQYF
NA,few,TRBV6-1,TRBJ1-6,TGTGCCAGCAGCAACAGGGAATTTAATTCACCCCTCCACTTT,CASSNREFNSPLHF
NA,NA,TRBV6-2/TRBV6-3,TRBJ2-7,TGTGCCAGCACCGGACGTGGTGACTACGAGCAGTACTTC,CASTGRGDYEQYF
TRBD2,few,TRBV10-1,TRBJ2-3,TGCGCCAGCAGTGTGACTAGCGGGAGCGTCGCAGATACGCAGTATTTT,CASSVTSGSVADTQYF
NA,NA,TRBV19,TRBJ1-5,TGTGCCAGTAGTATCAAGATTAGCAATCAGCCCCAGCATTTT,CASSIKISNQPQHF
TRBD1,NA,TRBV6-2/TRBV6-3,TRBJ2-1,TGTGCCAGCACCTTTCCCTGGGACAGGGGCTTTCGTGCCTACAATGAGCAGTTCTTC,CASTFPWDRGFRAYNEQFF
NA,NA,TRBV4-1,TRBJ2-1,TGCGCCAGCAGCCAAGGTACCTTTGGGATGAATGAGCAGTTCTTC,CASSQGTFGMNEQFF
TRBD2,NA,TRBV12-3/TRBV12-4,TRBJ2-7,TGTGCTACTAGCGGGGGTACCCCCTACGAGCAGTACTTC,CATSGGTPYEQYF
TRBD1,NA,TRBV4-2,TRBJ2-2,TGTGCCAGCAGCCAAGAGGGACAGGGATCCGGGGAGCTGTTTTTT,CASSQEGQGSGELFF
NA,NA,TRBV5-1,TRBJ2-1,TGCGCCAGCAGCTTGAGGGCAGGGGCCAATGAGCAGTTCTTC,CASSLRAGANEQFF
NA,NA,TRBV14,TRBJ2-4,TGTGCCAGCAGCCAAGTAGGACAGCAAAACATTCAGTACTTC,CASSQVGQQNIQYF
NA,NA,TRBV28,TRBJ1-2,TGTGCCTGCGGGCTTCGAGGTTATGGCTACACCTTC,CACGLRGYGYTF
TRBD2,NA,TRBV6-1,TRBJ2-7,TGTGCCAGCAGTGAAGCGAGTCCGGGACTAGCGGGAATCTACGAGCAGTACTTC,CASSEASPGLAGIYEQYF
NA,NA,TRBV11-1,TRBJ2-4,TGTGCCAGCAGCTTAGAAGACCCGGGCCGAGCCAAAAACATTCAGTACTTC,CASSLEDPGRAKNIQYF
TRBD2,NA,TRBV4-2,TRBJ2-7,TGTGCCAGCAGCCAAGATCGTAGCGGGACCTACGAGCAGTACTTC,CASSQDRSGTYEQYF
TRBD1,many,TRBV20-1,TRBJ2-7,TGCAGTGCTAAATCCGGGACAGGGGGTTACGAGCAGTACTTC,CSAKSGTGGYEQYF
NA,NA,TRBV19,TRBJ2-2,TGTGCCAGCCAAACGTCGGGGGTCTGGACCGGGGAGCTGTTTTTT,CASQTSGVWTGELFF
TRBD2,NA,TRBV3-1,TRBJ2-5,TGTGCCAGCAGCCTAGCGGGATTGAGGGGAGTAAAGACCCAGTACTTC,CASSLAGLRGVKTQYF
NA,few,TRBV5-1,TRBJ2-1,TGCGCCAGCAGCTTGTTGGGGGCCGGGGAGCAGTTCTTC,CASSLLGAGEQFF
NA,many,TRBV7-8,TRBJ2-1,TGTGCCAGCAGCTTAGACATGGAGCAGTTCTTC,CASSLDMEQFF
NA,few,TRBV3-1,TRBJ2-4,TGTGCCAGCAGCCCCCTCATCGGGGATTTAGCCAAAAACATTCAGTACTTC,CASSPLIGDLAKNIQYF
NA,few,TRBV2,TRBJ1-3,TGTGCCAGCAGTGTGGGTAGCTCTGGAAACACCATATATTTT,CASSVGSSGNTIYF
TRBD2,NA,TRBV10-3,TRBJ2-5,TGTGCCATCACTGCTAGCGGGTCGGAGACCCAGTACTTC,CAITASGSETQYF
NA,many,TRBV2,TRBJ1-1,TGTGCCAGCAGTGTTGCGGAGAACACTGAAGCTTTCTTT,CASSVAENTEAFF
NA,NA,TRBV12-3/TRBV12-4,TRBJ2-1,TGTGCCAGCAGTCTGGCGCGGGGCTCCTACAATGAGCAGTTCTTC,CASSLARGSYNEQFF
NA,many,TRBV7-6,TRBJ2-3,TGTGCCAGCAGCTTAGCGCATGGGGGCACAGATACGCAGTATTTT,CASSLAHGGTDTQYF
TRBD1,many,TRBV28,TRBJ2-2,TGTGCCAGCAGTCCAGGGACAGCAACCGGGGAGCTGTTTTTT,CASSPGTATGELFF
NA,NA,TRBV9,TRBJ1-4,TGTGCCAGCAGCCCGACAGCCAGAACAAATGAAAAACTGTTTTTT,CASSPTARTNEKLFF
NA,NA,TRBV30,TRBJ1-2,TGTGCCGGCGGTATTAACTATGGCTACACCTTC,CAGGINYGYTF
TRBD2,NA,TRBV19,TRBJ2-1,TGTGCCAGTAGTATAGGGGAGGGGCAGTACTACAATGAGCAGTTCTTC,CASSIGEGQYYNEQFF
NA,NA,TRBV19,TRBJ1-2,TGTGCCAGTAGTAACTACAGGGCTTTGGATGGCTACACCTTC,CASSNYRALDGYTF